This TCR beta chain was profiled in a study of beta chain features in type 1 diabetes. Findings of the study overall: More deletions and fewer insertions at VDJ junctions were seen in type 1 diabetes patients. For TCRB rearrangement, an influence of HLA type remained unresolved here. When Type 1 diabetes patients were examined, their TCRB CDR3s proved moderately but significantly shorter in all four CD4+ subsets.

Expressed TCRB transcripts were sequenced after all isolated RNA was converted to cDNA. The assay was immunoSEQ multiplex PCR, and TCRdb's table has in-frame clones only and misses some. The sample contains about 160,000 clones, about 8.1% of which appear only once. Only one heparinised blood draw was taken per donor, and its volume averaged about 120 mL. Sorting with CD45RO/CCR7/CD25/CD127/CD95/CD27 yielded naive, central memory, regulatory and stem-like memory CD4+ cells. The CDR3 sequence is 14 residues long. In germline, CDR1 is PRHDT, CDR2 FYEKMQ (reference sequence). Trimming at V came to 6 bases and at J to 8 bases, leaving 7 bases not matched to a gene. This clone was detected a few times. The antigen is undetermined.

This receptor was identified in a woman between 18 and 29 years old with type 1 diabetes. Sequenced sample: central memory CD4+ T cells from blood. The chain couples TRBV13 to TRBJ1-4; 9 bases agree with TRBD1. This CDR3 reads CASRIQGAQEKLFF. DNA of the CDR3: TGTGCCAGCAGGATACAGGGGGCCCAGGAAAAACTGTTTTTT.